This TCR beta chain was sequenced for a study of T cell repertoires in cytomegalovirus infection. Regarding the study as a whole: In two of eight donors, the top clonotype was HLA-C-restricted CMV-specific. Cumulated frequencies of public TCR beta families served to identify carriers of CMV plus the relevant HLA.

Trimming removed 1 base from V and 8 bases from J, with 17 bases in between. Germline-derived CDR1 and CDR2 are SGHVS and FQNEAQ. The CDR3 runs 15 residues. MiXCR, run by TCRdb on the reads, gives a single entry per CDR3 protein. In the table there are nearly 450,000 distinct CDR3 sequences, approximately 30% of which are singletons. As for this clonotype: Its specificity is not known.

This clonotype was sampled from a human donor in good health (CMV status not recorded). Some clones in this sample may be carry-over from other donors' samples. The chain employs TRBV7-8 and TRBJ1-2, with a tentative D call TRBD1 (5 bases). Sequencing input: PBMCs. The CDR3 region has the DNA TGTGCCAGCAGCTTAGAAGAGGGGAAAGTTCTCGGCTACACCTTC. Amino acid sequence: CASSLEEGKVLGYTF.